The entry below gives a single T cell receptor (beta chain) sequence along with its context. The sample belongs to a study of control samples from healthy donors and cancer patients. Repertoires were generated with immunoSEQ multiplex PCR, while TCRdb's copy carries only in-frame clones and drops some. Of roughly 49,000 clones listed, 88% are singletons. Germline V gene lookup returns CDR1 LGHNA and CDR2 YNFKEQ. This CDR3 has 18 residues. V shed 3 bases, J shed 5 bases, and the junction held 16 bases outside the gene matches. The specimen sequenced was PBMCs. The chain combines TRBV4-2 with TRBJ2-7; 10 nucleotides match TRBD2. This clonotype was obtained from a man aged 50 to 60 with head and neck cancer. This CDR3 reads CASSHNTHRLAGFHEQYF. CDR3 nucleotide sequence: TGTGCCAGCAGCCACAATACGCATAGACTAGCGGGTTTCCACGAGCAGTACTTC.